This T cell receptor beta chain was found in a study of blood T cell repertoires in COVID-19. Turning to the study itself: Sources were T cells, B-cell-depleted T cells, or PBMCs; the material itself was cDNA or gDNA.

CDR3 length equals 15 residues. The junction had 8 bases not matched to a gene; V was cut back by 2 bases and J by 7 bases. Germline V gives CDR1 SGHRS, CDR2 YFSETQ. In the source study's methods: Estimates of nucleated cell counts were drawn from the amplification of reference gene primers. Data came from immunoSEQ multiplex PCR; TCRdb stores just in-frame clones and leaves some out. The V and J calls and clone size were taken over from that table, and D and trimming were inferred from the DNA. Of around 100,000 clones listed, 75% to 85% are singletons. The sequence came from a man in his 70s with acute or convalescent COVID-19. The source material was peripheral blood. This sequence joins TRBV5-1 and TRBJ2-3; 9 bases agree with TRBD2. The CDR3 DNA reads TGCGCCAGCAGCTTACTAGCGGGCCCCGTCCATACGCAGTATTTT. Translated: CASSLLAGPVHTQYF.